A single sample gave rise to the 28 T cell receptor beta chains below, sequenced in a study of beta chain features in type 1 diabetes. Their antigens remain unidentified. Study-wide results and limits: Type 1 diabetes patients had moderately but significantly shorter TCRB CDR3s in all four CD4+ subsets.

Isolated RNA was reverse transcribed in full, so expressed TCRB transcripts were sequenced. The data were produced by immunoSEQ multiplex PCR, yet TCRdb's version contains in-frame clones alone and is incomplete. The sample consists of 160,000 or so clones, approximately 10% of them appearing once. Sequenced sample: central memory CD4+ T cells from blood. The receptors were gathered from a woman aged 25 to 39 with type 1 diabetes.

The rearrangement links TRBV25-1 to TRBJ2-5, with TRBD1 matching over 8 bases. Germline assignment: CDR1 MGHDK and CDR2 SYGVNS. V was pared by 2 bases and J by 0 bases, with 8 bases of the junction left unmatched. This CDR3 is 17 amino acids long. Here the CDR3 reads CASSELDRGLYQETQYF. The CDR3 DNA reads TGTGCCAGCAGTGAACTCGACAGGGGCCTGTACCAAGAGACCCAGTACTTC.

There are many counts of this clone. This sequence joins TRBV11-2 and TRBJ1-4; the D is unclear. Looked up from germline, CDR1 is SGHAT and CDR2 is FQNNGV. The CDR3 covers 15 residues. With 2 bases removed from V and 8 bases from J, the gap between germline ends came to 15 bases. In DNA, the CDR3 is TGTGCCAGCAGCTTAAAGTTACGGGAACTCGAAAAACTGTTTTTT. It codes for CASSLKLRELEKLFF.

V gene TRBV11-2 combines with J gene TRBJ2-7; a possible D gene is TRBD1 (6 bases). Germline lookup yields CDR1 SGHAT and CDR2 FQNNGV. V was cut by 6 bases and J by 5 bases, with 17 bases left in between. This CDR3 region has 14 residues. This CDR3 is CASRATGSGNEQYF. CDR3 nucleotide sequence: TGTGCCAGCAGGGCGACAGGTTCTGGCAACGAGCAGTACTTC.

V is TRBV7-6 and J is TRBJ2-5, with D maybe TRBD2 (6 bases). CDR1 and CDR2 from the germline V gene are SGHVS and FNYEAQ. Trimming cost V 6 bases and J 4 bases, with 18 bases left between them. CDR3 size: 15 residues. In DNA form, the CDR3 reads TGTGCCAGCAGTGGCGGGATCACCATGGGAGAGACCCAGTACTTC. It specifies CASSGGITMGETQYF.

This clone was counted only a few times. The CDR3 loop is CASSPGQGGGYTF. The CDR3 DNA reads TGTGCCAGCAGCCCCGGACAGGGCGGTGGCTACACCTTC. This rearrangement joins TRBV7-9 to TRBJ1-2, with 8 bases identical to TRBD1. Germline lookup yields CDR1 SEHNR and CDR2 FQNEAQ (reference sequence). Germline trimming cut 5 bases from V and 7 bases from J; bases unmatched to any gene: 6. This CDR3 region has 13 residues.

This clone occurred a few times. The chain has TRBV23-1 and TRBJ1-2, with D unclear. TRBV23-1 counts as an open reading frame of uncertain function. V shed 0 bases and J shed 4 bases, with 9 bases lying between them. The CDR3 runs to 14 residues. CDR3 protein: CASSQSEAGYGYTF. CDR3 coding DNA: TGCGCCAGCAGTCAATCGGAGGCGGGCTATGGCTACACCTTC.

This chain uses TRBV5-6 with TRBJ2-7; 10 bases fit TRBD2. The CDR3 runs to 15 residues. Germline loops: CDR1 SGHDT, CDR2 YYEEEE. The trim removed 4 bases at V and 1 base at J, leaving 5 bases unmatched. The CDR3 is CASSRPGLASYEQYF. DNA for the CDR3: TGTGCCAGCAGCCGGCCGGGACTAGCGTCCTACGAGCAGTACTTC.

This clone has just a few counts. The rearrangement uses TRBV11-2 and TRBJ1-2, with D tentatively TRBD1 (6 bases). Per the germline V gene, CDR1 is SGHAT and CDR2 is FQNNGV. The CDR3 length is 14 residues. V gave up 5 bases and J gave up 3 bases, with 13 bases separating them. Here the CDR3 DNA reads TGTGCCAGCAGCCGCAGAGGACAGTACTATGGCTACACCTTC. Translated: CASSRRGQYYGYTF.

V gene TRBV15 combines with J gene TRBJ2-1; D uncertain. Deletions cut 0 bases from V and 8 bases from J, with 11 bases between. From germline, CDR1 is LNHNV and CDR2 YYDKDF (reference sequence). The CDR3 length is 14 residues. CDR3 DNA: TGTGCCACCAGCAGAGATATGACACACGATGAGCAGTTCTTC. Encoded protein: CATSRDMTHDEQFF.

The chain combines TRBV4-1 with TRBJ2-1, with 9 bases that match TRBD2. V lost 4 bases and J lost 6; bases outside the gene matches: 13. The CDR3 has 17 amino acids. Germline V gene sequence: CDR1 MGHRA, CDR2 YSYEKL. CDR3 nucleotides: TGCGCCAGCAGCCCGCTTCCGCCAGCGGGAGGTAGCAATGAGCAGTTCTTC. Amino acids: CASSPLPPAGGSNEQFF.

The chain links TRBV7-9 to TRBJ2-2; 10 nucleotides line up with TRBD1. Germline V lookup: CDR1 SEHNR, CDR2 FQNEAQ (reference sequence). Germline trimming cut 6 bases from V and 2 bases from J; bases unmatched to any gene: 3. There are 15 residues in the CDR3. CDR3 DNA sequence: TGTGCCAGCAGACGGACAGGGGGTAACACCGGGGAGCTGTTTTTT. This translates into CASRRTGGNTGELFF.

The CDR3 nucleotides are TGTGCCTGGTCCGGGACTTCTTTCCGCGGCTACACCTTC. Protein sequence: CAWSGTSFRGYTF. The genes are TRBV30 and TRBJ1-2; tentative D call: TRBD1 (5 bases). The CDR3 spans 13 residues. Trimming cost V 5 bases and J 8 bases, with 18 bases left between them. CDR1 and CDR2 from the germline V gene are GTSNPN and SVGIG (reference sequence).

In its sample, this clone was seen a few times. The chain links TRBV29-1 to TRBJ1-2, with TRBD1 matching 11 bases. V lost 7 bases, J lost 6 bases, and 7 bases stayed unmatched. The CDR3 covers 13 residues. Looked up from germline, CDR1 is SQVTM and CDR2 is ANQGSEA. The CDR3: CSASGDRGDGYTF. CDR3 in DNA: TGCAGCGCTTCAGGGGACAGGGGGGATGGCTACACCTTC.

This clone showed up just a few times. Other DNA variants within this sample encode the same CDR3. This sequence joins TRBV19 and TRBJ1-5; D remains ambiguous. Germline V gene data show CDR1 as LNHDA and CDR2 as SQIVND (reference sequence). The V end lost 0 bases, the J end lost 5 bases, and 5 bases lay between the germline ends. CDR3 length equals 13 residues. As DNA, the CDR3 is TGTGCCAGTAGTATAGATCGGGATCAGCCCCAGCATTTT. It is translated as CASSIDRDQPQHF.

This clone was found a few times. This rearrangement joins TRBV29-1 to TRBJ1-1; 7 bases match TRBD1. V dropped 1 base and J dropped 4; count of bases not matched to a gene: 9. Germline CDR1 reads SQVTM; CDR2 reads ANQGSEA. This CDR3 contains 15 residues. The CDR3 DNA follows: TGCAGCGTTGAAGGGGGGTACAGGGGTTTCACTGAAGCTTTCTTT. Protein product: CSVEGGYRGFTEAFF.

The rearrangement uses TRBV30 and TRBJ2-5; 8 nucleotides align to TRBD2. The ends lost 4 bases at V and 4 bases at J; junction bases unmatched: 5. The CDR3 is 13 amino acids. Germline V CDR1 and CDR2: GTSNPN, SVGIG (reference sequence). The CDR3 protein is CAWTGGLVETQYF. In nucleotides, the CDR3 is TGTGCCTGGACGGGGGGGCTGGTAGAGACCCAGTACTTC.

V and J are TRBV5-4 and TRBJ1-4; 7 positions match TRBD1. This CDR3 spans 14 amino acids. Per the germline V gene, CDR1 is SGHNT and CDR2 is YYREEE (reference sequence). With V trimmed by 4 bases and J by 3 bases, 3 bases remained unmatched. In nucleotides, the CDR3 is TGTGCCAGCAGCCGTGACAGGGCTAATGAAAAACTGTTTTTT. Translating gives CASSRDRANEKLFF.

This chain uses TRBV11-2 with TRBJ2-1, with D possibly matching TRBD1 (6 bases). This CDR3 spans 16 amino acids. The V end was cut by 2 bases, the J end by 8 bases, with 19 bases between. Germline-derived CDR1 and CDR2 are SGHAT and FQNNGV. CDR3 nucleotide sequence: TGTGCCAGCAGCTTAAAGTCCCTTGCAGGGGTAGATGAGCAGTTCTTC. Translation gives CASSLKSLAGVDEQFF.

V usage is TRBV28 and J usage is TRBJ1-2; D possibly corresponds to TRBD1 (5 bases). Trimming left V 5 bases short and J 0 bases short, with 10 bases between. Germline-derived CDR1 and CDR2 are MDHEN and SYDVKM. The CDR3 runs to 14 residues. This chain's CDR3 is CASSTGVANYGYTF. CDR3 nucleotide sequence: TGTGCCAGCAGTACAGGTGTAGCTAACTATGGCTACACCTTC.

The table lists this clone with a few counts. This chain uses TRBV30 with TRBJ2-5; D remains unclear. The CDR3 contains 11 residues. The V gene lost 0 bases and the J gene lost 11 bases, with 10 bases spanning the gap. The germline CDR1 and CDR2 sequences are GTSNPN and SVGIG (reference sequence). The CDR3 region is CAWSVKTTQYF. The CDR3 DNA is TGTGCCTGGAGTGTAAAAACTACACAGTACTTC.

The chain has TRBV29-1 and TRBJ2-2; 10 bases fit TRBD2. This CDR3 has 14 residues. Per the germline V gene, CDR1 is SQVTM and CDR2 is ANQGSEA. V lost 7 bases to trimming and J lost 3 bases; unmatched junction nucleotides: 5. This chain's CDR3 is CSAAGLAYTGELFF. The CDR3 DNA follows: TGCAGCGCGGCGGGACTAGCGTACACCGGGGAGCTGTTTTTT.

This chain connects TRBV28 to TRBJ1-2; 9 bases are shared with TRBD1. J lost 2 bases, V lost 4 bases, and 2 bases had no gene match. CDR1 is MDHEN, CDR2 SYDVKM, per germline. This CDR3 comprises 14 residues. The CDR3 DNA is TGTGCCAGCAGTTCCGGGACAGGGAACTATGGCTACACCTTC. This translates into CASSSGTGNYGYTF.

This clone was seen a handful of times. The chain combines TRBV30 with TRBJ2-1; no definite D call. CDR3 length: 12 amino acids. V lost 3 bases to trimming and J lost 8 bases, with 11 bases between them. The germline gives CDR1 GTSNPN, CDR2 SVGIG (reference sequence). The CDR3 DNA is TGTGCCTGGAGCCCCCCTCGGGATGAGCAGTTCTTC. Translation: CAWSPPRDEQFF.

The table lists this clone with a few counts. The chain combines TRBV30 with TRBJ1-5; D unresolved. V dropped 2 bases and J dropped 3 bases, with 14 bases sitting between them. CDR3 size: 15 residues. Germline V gene data show CDR1 as GTSNPN and CDR2 as SVGIG (reference sequence). CDR3 residues: CAWSMVGRNNQPQHF. DNA of the CDR3: TGTGCCTGGAGTATGGTGGGGAGGAACAATCAGCCCCAGCATTTT.

This chain connects TRBV6-1 to TRBJ2-5; no reliable D call. CDR1 MNHNS and CDR2 SASEGT come from the germline V gene. The CDR3 totals 11 residues. Trimming left V 5 bases short and J 4 bases short, with 5 bases between. The CDR3 protein is CASSFLETQYF. CDR3 DNA: TGTGCCAGCAGTTTCCTAGAGACCCAGTACTTC.

This chain connects TRBV18 to TRBJ1-2, with 8 bases matching TRBD1. V lost 0 bases to trimming and J lost 4 bases; unmatched junction nucleotides: 10. CDR1 is KGHSH, CDR2 LQKENI, per germline. The CDR3 runs 17 residues. CDR3 protein: CASSPPEIFQGAYGYTF. CDR3 DNA: TGTGCCAGCTCACCACCGGAAATTTTTCAGGGGGCCTATGGCTACACCTTC.

The chain carries TRBV18 and TRBJ2-1; perhaps TRBD2 as D (5 bases). Germline assignment: CDR1 KGHSH and CDR2 LQKENI. The CDR3 runs to 17 residues. V lost 1 base and J lost 0, with 13 bases in between. The chain's CDR3 is CASSPRFAGSSYNEQFF. The CDR3 region has the DNA TGTGCCAGCTCACCACGGTTCGCTGGGAGCTCCTACAATGAGCAGTTCTTC.

V is TRBV5-4 and J is TRBJ2-7; 8 positions agree with TRBD2. The CDR3 totals 15 residues. Losses at the gene ends were 2 bases for V and 5 bases for J; bases not matched to a gene: 9. Germline CDR1 is SGHNT and CDR2 is YYREEE (reference sequence). CDR3 loop: CASSLTSGRRDEQYF. For the CDR3, the DNA is TGTGCCAGCAGCTTAACCAGCGGGAGAAGAGACGAGCAGTACTTC.